This TCR beta chain was recorded in a study of T cells after yellow fever vaccination. TCRdb re-derived calls from the 5' RACE reads in MiXCR, one entry per CDR3 protein. The sample holds about 340,000 distinct CDR3 sequences, around 3.9% seen once. This clonotype was counted many times. The sequencing used PBMCs, collected 5 days after the yellow fever booster vaccination. This clonotype was sampled from a young man who received the YFV17D yellow fever vaccine.

Here the CDR3 reads CASSESWGYSNQPQHF. The CDR3 DNA sequence: TGTGCCAGCAGTGAAAGTTGGGGATATAGCAATCAGCCCCAGCATTTT. The rearrangement uses TRBV2 and TRBJ1-5; D unresolved. V was clipped by 2 bases and J by 0 bases, with 11 bases between them. Per the germline V gene, CDR1 is SNHLY and CDR2 is FYNNEI. The CDR3 consists of 16 residues.